Following are 14 T cell receptor beta chains from one sample sequenced in a study of blood T cell repertoires in COVID-19. The data were produced by immunoSEQ multiplex PCR, yet TCRdb's version contains in-frame clones alone and is incomplete. This sample has around 95,000 clones, with 80% found just once. The sequenced material came from peripheral blood. These receptors were collected from a woman in her 70s with acute or convalescent COVID-19.

The chain is built from TRBV19 and TRBJ2-5; possible D gene TRBD1, 5 bases. The germline CDR1 and CDR2 sequences are LNHDA and SQIVND (reference sequence). Deletions cut 6 bases from V and 4 bases from J, with 12 bases between. CDR3 length: 13 amino acids. CDR3 nucleotides: TGTGCCAGTAGAGGCAGGGCTACAGAGACCCAGTACTTC. Amino acids: CASRGRATETQYF.

The chain couples TRBV6-2 or TRBV6-3 to TRBJ1-1; D is unclear. Germline CDR1 and CDR2: MNHEY and SVGEGT. Trimming cost V 4 bases and J 10 bases, with 10 bases left between them. The CDR3 spans 11 residues. This CDR3 reads CASSSRLGAFF. In DNA form, the CDR3 reads TGTGCCAGCAGTTCTCGACTGGGAGCTTTCTTT.

The chain employs TRBV19 and TRBJ1-5, with D unclear. The CDR3 consists of 16 residues. Looked up from germline, CDR1 is LNHDA and CDR2 is SQIVND (reference sequence). V shed 3 bases and J shed 2 bases, with 14 bases lying between them. The CDR3 sequence is CASSMTIVTGNQPQHF. Here the CDR3 DNA reads TGTGCCAGTAGTATGACTATCGTAACCGGCAATCAGCCCCAGCATTTT.

The J gene is TRBJ2-5, the V gene TRBV29-1, with D possibly matching TRBD2 (6 bases). The CDR3 contains 16 residues. Per germline, CDR1 SQVTM and CDR2 ANQGSEA. The V and J ends lost 7 bases and 1 base respectively, with 22 bases between them. CDR3: CSAPDVVSGSQETQYF. In DNA form, the CDR3 reads TGCAGCGCCCCGGATGTCGTTAGCGGATCCCAAGAGACCCAGTACTTC.

This clone was seen just once. The gene calls are TRBV4-1 and TRBJ2-7, with 9 bases identical to TRBD1. Germline loops: CDR1 MGHRA, CDR2 YSYEKL. The CDR3 is 15 amino acids. Unmatched junction bases numbered 5, after V lost 5 bases and J lost 0 bases. CDR3 sequence (DNA): TGCGCCAGCAGCTCCCGGACAGGGGACTCCTACGAGCAGTACTTC. Its translation is CASSSRTGDSYEQYF.

V is TRBV7-9 and J is TRBJ1-1, with TRBD1 identical over 7 bases. Germline CDR1 is SEHNR and CDR2 is FQNEAQ (reference sequence). The CDR3 is made up of 15 amino acids. V lost 5 bases to trimming and J lost 0 bases; unmatched junction nucleotides: 6. The DNA for the CDR3 is TGTGCCAGCAGCCTAGGGGGCTCCATGAACACTGAAGCTTTCTTT. It specifies CASSLGGSMNTEAFF.

The chain joins TRBV4-2 to TRBJ2-3; TRBD2 is a possible D gene (5 bases). Germline V gene sequence: CDR1 LGHNA, CDR2 YNFKEQ. V was shortened by 4 bases and J by 2 bases, with 31 bases between the two germline ends. The CDR3 has 21 amino acids. CDR3 DNA: TGTGCCAGCAGCCCGGAGCCCGAAGTTGTCCCTTTTAGCGAATTCACAGATACGCAGTATTTT. It specifies CASSPEPEVVPFSEFTDTQYF.

This clone was counted a single time. V is TRBV7-2 and J is TRBJ2-3; TRBD2 aligns across 15 bases. V lost 5 bases and J lost 4; bases outside the gene matches: 10. The CDR3 loop spans 18 amino acids. Germline values: CDR1 SGHTA, CDR2 FQGNSA. CDR3 coding DNA: TGTGCCAGCAGCGCCCGGACTAGCGGGGGGGAGTTTGCAGATACGCAGTATTTT. Its translation is CASSARTSGGEFADTQYF.

The genes are TRBV11-2 and TRBJ1-3; D not resolved. Germline-derived CDR1 and CDR2 are SGHAT and FQNNGV. Trimming pared 10 bases from V and 0 bases from J, leaving 7 bases between. This CDR3 has 12 residues. CDR3 region: CAIGYSGNTIYF. The DNA for the CDR3 is TGTGCCATCGGGTACTCTGGAAACACCATATATTTT.

The chain has TRBV6-5 and TRBJ2-7, with TRBD1 identical over 9 bases. Germline assignment: CDR1 MNHEY and CDR2 SVGAGI. The trim removed 6 bases at V and 3 bases at J, leaving 6 bases unmatched. The CDR3 extends over 14 amino acids. The CDR3 loop is CASSRTGDFYEQYV. The CDR3 DNA follows: TGTGCCAGCAGCAGGACAGGGGATTTCTACGAGCAGTACGTC.

The J gene is TRBJ2-7, the V gene TRBV30, with a possible D match to TRBD1 (6 bases). The ends were cut back, 5 bases at V and 5 bases at J, with 16 bases in the middle. The CDR3 covers 13 residues. Germline CDR1 is GTSNPN and CDR2 is SVGIG (reference sequence). CDR3 coding DNA: TGTGCCTGGTCCATAGCAGGGGACCACGAGCAGTACTTC. Amino acid sequence: CAWSIAGDHEQYF. The full variable domain, completed using reference TRBV30 and TRBJ2-7, is SQTIHQWPATLVQPVGSPLSLECTVEGTSNPNLYWYRQAAGRGLQLLFYSVGIGQISSEVPQNLSASRPQDRQFILSSKKLLLSDSGFYLCAWSIAGDHEQYFGPGTRLTVT.

The V call is TRBV6-2 or TRBV6-3, the J call TRBJ1-3; the D is unclear. The CDR3 sequence is 12 residues long. Trimming removed 5 bases at V and 1 base at J, with 3 bases between. Germline-derived CDR1 and CDR2 are MNHEY and SVGEGT. The CDR3, as DNA: TGTGCCAGCAGTCTGTCTGGAAACACCATATATTTT. Translated, it gives CASSLSGNTIYF.

CDR3 protein: CASSQLPGQGEETQYF. CDR3 bases: TGTGCCAGCAGCCAGCTCCCGGGACAGGGCGAAGAGACCCAGTACTTC. The chain combines TRBV14 with TRBJ2-5, with 9 nucleotides matching TRBD1. The CDR3 runs to 16 residues. With 3 bases clipped from V and 3 bases from J, the junction kept 8 bases outside the gene matches. The V gene's germline CDR1 is SGHDN and CDR2 FVKESK. The full variable domain, in which reference TRBV14 and TRBJ2-5 provide the parts outside the CDR3, is EAGVTQFPSHSVIEKGQTVTLRCDPISGHDNLYWYRRVMGKEIKFLLHFVKESKQDESGMPNNRFLAERTGGTYSTLKVQPAELEDSGVYFCASSQLPGQGEETQYFGPGTRLLVL.

This chain joins TRBV28 and TRBJ2-4; D perhaps matches TRBD1 (5 bases). The V end was cut by 8 bases, the J end by 3 bases, with 23 bases between. The CDR3 consists of 17 residues. Germline assignment: CDR1 MDHEN and CDR2 SYDVKM. This chain's CDR3 is CASRHSRAPQGKNIQYF. In nucleotides, the CDR3 is TGTGCCAGCCGCCATTCCCGGGCCCCCCAGGGCAAAAACATTCAGTACTTC.